This T cell receptor (beta chain) stems from a study of cytomegalovirus exposure and HLA in healthy donors. It was with 60 Vbeta and 13 Jbeta primers that the PCR ran. The repertoire was sequenced with immunoSEQ multiplex PCR; TCRdb's copy has only in-frame clones and lacks some. Of roughly 160,000 clones in the sample, under 85% were seen once. Points from the study as a whole: According to reports, the classifier identified cytomegalovirus status with high specificity and sensitivity. Altogether, 150 to 200 TCR beta chains were recorded as cytomegalovirus-associated. Exclusion as indistinguishable affected some V segments, including TRBV6-2 and TRBV6-3. The authors later linked a missense DCLRE1C variant to TCR beta V- and J-gene trimming.

V was pared by 5 bases and J by 3 bases, with 19 bases between. Germline loops: CDR1 SEHNR, CDR2 FQNEAQ (reference sequence). CDR3 size: 17 residues. This clone has only a few counts. Its antigen is unidentified. V usage is TRBV7-9 and J usage is TRBJ1-4; no clear D gene. The sample taken for sequencing was PBMCs. The TCR comes from a woman in her twenties or thirties in good health and CMV-seronegative. CDR3 sequence reads: CASSQGKHSGPNEKLFF. The CDR3 DNA reads as TGTGCCAGCAGCCAAGGCAAACACAGCGGACCTAATGAAAAACTGTTTTTT.